A selection of T cell receptor beta chains follows, all from one sample in a study of CD8 T cells in Susac syndrome. From the immunoSEQ multiplex PCR reads, TCRdb called clonotypes with MiXCR, one entry per CDR3 protein. The data contain roughly 250,000 distinct CDR3 sequences, almost 97% of them singletons. Sequencing input: CD4+ T cells from PBMCs. These receptors were collected from a human donor with Susac syndrome. CDR3s leave out the opening cysteine and the closing phenylalanine or tryptophan.

v_gene | CDR3aa
TRBV11-2 | ASSYTSSYEQY
TRBV5-6 | ASSLVAGGPGTQY
TRBV6-5 | ASKKGPGRHTQY
TRBV24-1 | AAFRDERSYEQY
TRBV20-1 | SARDSTYQPQH
TRBV19 | ASSISRRADTQY
TRBV30 | AGTRGLNDIQY
TRBV29-1 | SVEEVYEQF
TRBV7-8 | ASSLAARSDTQY
TRBV20-1 | SAEGEPNYGYT
TRBV30 | AWSESDEQF
TRBV30 | AWSGGPAGANEQF
TRBV12-3/TRBV12-4 | ASSALDRFPYEQY
TRBV29-1 | SSAPRLAVQETQY
TRBV20-1 | SAKLGGAEAF
TRBV27 | ASSFRREQY
TRBV11-2 | ASSPDGDQLRQETQY
TRBV5-1 | ASSPTSANYNEQF
TRBV4-2 | ASSQEGGGSGRIETQY
TRBV28 | ASTLRGYHEQF
TRBV15 | ATRTHPFSGPTDTQY
TRBV29-1 | SVGGAGELF
TRBV28 | ASSWSGESGEQY
TRBV29-1 | SVSLGTDQPQH
TRBV24-1 | ATSDLDWNEQF
TRBV29-1 | SVRGQGGYGYT
TRBV9 | ASSGELNIQY
TRBV21-1 | ASSKTQEAF
TRBV12-3/TRBV12-4 | ASSLQSYEQY
TRBV5-4 | ASSFGTSTNTEAF
TRBV10-1 | ASSVLEAGENEQY
TRBV7-9 | ASSRDSGTSGGDTQY
TRBV7-3 | ASSLSRGRGAF
TRBV15 | ATLPKTRVYEQY
TRBV12-3/TRBV12-4 | ASRGQIQETQY
TRBV5-1 | ASSLESRGTQY
TRBV14 | ASSQLTGYEQY
TRBV18 | ASSPKDEQF
TRBV19 | ASNQGTEYGYT
TRBV7-7 | ASSLATGLREQF
TRBV30 | AWSGRGTEAF
TRBV11-2 | ASSLDHPFLANYGYT
TRBV29-1 | SVKTGASYNEQF
TRBV20-1 | SASPRQGITDTQY
TRBV30 | AWSAGQGMNTEAF
TRBV3-1 | ASSLGMSEAF